The 27 T cell receptor beta chains below come from one sample, sequenced in a study of T-cell memory formation after mild COVID-19. TCRdb re-analysed the 5' RACE reads in MiXCR, keeping a single row per CDR3 protein. Seen here are 350,000 to 500,000 distinct CDR3 sequences, about a sixth observed once, and the top ten hold around a fifth. Sample: PBMCs or a T cell subset sorted from them (not recorded which). The receptors stem from a young man who had mild COVID-19 (a few samples of this study predate the infection). Cell type and time point are not known.

This chain joins TRBV20-1 and TRBJ2-7; perhaps TRBD2 as D (6 bases). This CDR3 spans 13 amino acids. Germline CDR1 is DFQATT and CDR2 is SNEGSKA (reference sequence). V was cut by 5 bases and J by 3 bases, with 14 bases left in between. The DNA for the CDR3 is TGCAGTGCTCAGGACGGAGGGAGCTACGAGCAGTACTTC. Encoded protein: CSAQDGGSYEQYF.

This chain connects TRBV5-6 to TRBJ1-2; no clear D gene. Germline values: CDR1 SGHDT, CDR2 YYEEEE. Trimming took off 2 bases at V and 0 bases at J, with 11 bases between the two ends. There are 15 residues in the CDR3. CDR3 DNA sequence: TGTGCCAGCAGCTTAACAGACTTACCTAACTATGGCTACACCTTC. Protein: CASSLTDLPNYGYTF.

This clonotype appeared once. The chain links TRBV7-9 to TRBJ2-1; D gene uncertain. The CDR3 sequence is 17 residues long. CDR1 and CDR2 from the germline V gene are SEHNR and FQNEAQ (reference sequence). V was clipped by 5 bases and J by 5 bases, with 22 bases between them. This CDR3 is CASSPPLRVTNHNEQFF. The CDR3 coding sequence is TGTGCCAGCAGCCCGCCTCTCCGGGTCACCAACCACAATGAGCAGTTCTTC.

This clonotype was seen a handful of times. CDR3 DNA sequence: TGTGCCAGCAGCCAAGATAAGGGCTCACGAGAGACCCAGTACTTC. This codes for CASSQDKGSRETQYF. This chain uses TRBV4-2 with TRBJ2-5, with D unresolved. CDR1 and CDR2 from the germline V gene are LGHNA and YNFKEQ. Between the trimmed V and J ends, which lost 0 bases and 4 bases, there was a span of 12 bases. This CDR3 comprises 15 residues.

This clonotype occurred a few times. The V and J genes are TRBV5-1 and TRBJ1-1; 9 nucleotides agree with TRBD1. The CDR3 has 14 amino acids. J lost 4 bases, V lost 3 bases, and 4 bases had no gene match. The germline CDR1 and CDR2 sequences are SGHRS and YFSETQ. The CDR3: CASSYRGQSTEAFF. For the CDR3, the DNA is TGCGCCAGCAGCTACAGGGGGCAGAGCACTGAAGCTTTCTTT.

This chain uses TRBV20-1 with TRBJ2-3, with D possibly matching TRBD2 (6 bases). Per germline, CDR1 DFQATT and CDR2 SNEGSKA (reference sequence). Trimming cost V 0 bases and J 6 bases, with 13 bases left between them. The CDR3 sequence is 14 residues long. The CDR3 coding sequence is TGCAGTGCTAGAGATCCGCGGGGTATGGATACGCAGTATTTT. Its translation: CSARDPRGMDTQYF.

This clonotype was counted once. The rearrangement uses TRBV5-1 and TRBJ1-6; 9 positions agree with TRBD1. CDR1 and CDR2 from the germline V gene are SGHRS and YFSETQ. J lost 10 bases, V lost 4 bases, and 3 bases had no gene match. The CDR3 sequence is 13 residues long. The CDR3 sequence: CASSGTGKSPLHF. In DNA form, the CDR3 reads TGCGCCAGCAGCGGGACAGGGAAGTCACCCCTCCACTTT.

This clonotype was detected only a few times. The rearrangement links TRBV12-3 or TRBV12-4 to TRBJ1-2; D is unclear. This CDR3 contains 13 residues. Between the trimmed V and J ends, which lost 3 bases and 0 bases, there was a span of 5 bases. The CDR3 DNA reads as TGTGCCAGCAGTTTCCCCTCTAACTATGGCTACACCTTC. Its translation: CASSFPSNYGYTF.

The V gene is TRBV2, the J gene TRBJ2-7, with TRBD1 as a possible D gene (5 bases). The CDR3 is made up of 13 amino acids. The V end lost 4 bases, the J end lost 3 bases, and 10 bases lay between the germline ends. The V gene's germline CDR1 is SNHLY and CDR2 FYNNEI. The CDR3 DNA sequence: TGTGCCAGCAGTGGGACAAACATCTACGAGCAGTACGTC. Amino acids: CASSGTNIYEQYV.

The chain recombines TRBV4-2 with TRBJ2-2; D might be TRBD2 (6 bases). V lost 4 bases and J lost 5, with 14 bases in between. The CDR3 is 15 residues long. Germline loops: CDR1 LGHNA, CDR2 YNFKEQ. CDR3 sequence (DNA): TGTGCCAGCAGCCTCCTGGGGGGTCGGACCGGGGAGCTGTTTTTT. This encodes CASSLLGGRTGELFF.

This clonotype was counted between two and nine times. The chain couples TRBV9 to TRBJ1-6; 9 nucleotides line up with TRBD1. V was clipped by 0 bases and J by 8 bases; unmatched bases: 9. The length of the CDR3 is 17 residues. Germline loops: CDR1 SGDLS, CDR2 YYNGEE. The CDR3 coding sequence is TGTGCCAGCAGCGTAGCCCCGGGACAGGGAGGGCATTCACCCCTCCACTTT. This translates into CASSVAPGQGGHSPLHF.

V gene TRBV5-1 combines with J gene TRBJ2-2; 7 bases line up with TRBD1. Germline trimming cut 6 bases from V and 8 bases from J; bases unmatched to any gene: 7. This CDR3 has 13 amino acids. The germline CDR1 and CDR2 sequences are SGHRS and YFSETQ. The CDR3 sequence: CASTWDRGGELFF. The CDR3 DNA reads as TGCGCCAGCACTTGGGACAGAGGTGGGGAGCTGTTTTTT.

This clonotype has a single count. CDR3 amino acids: CASSPGRSEQYF. Written as DNA, the CDR3 is TGCGCCAGCAGCCCGGGCCGGAGCGAGCAGTACTTC. V gene TRBV5-1 combines with J gene TRBJ2-7; D not resolved. Between the trimmed V and J ends, which lost 4 bases and 6 bases, there was a span of 11 bases. The V gene's germline CDR1 is SGHRS and CDR2 YFSETQ. CDR3 length: 12 amino acids.

The V gene is TRBV15, the J gene TRBJ2-2, with D hard to call. The V and J ends lost 6 bases and 5 bases respectively, with 16 bases between them. CDR1 LNHNV and CDR2 YYDKDF come from the germline V gene (reference sequence). CDR3 size: 15 residues. The CDR3 sequence: CATSPTLTGTGELFF. CDR3 coding DNA: TGTGCCACCAGTCCTACCTTAACTGGGACCGGGGAGCTGTTTTTT.

The chain recombines TRBV6-5 with TRBJ2-5, with D possibly called TRBD1 or TRBD2 (5 bases each). CDR1 is MNHEY, CDR2 SVGAGI, per germline. This CDR3 is built from 14 residues. V lost 7 bases and J lost 2, with 14 bases in between. CDR3: CASTTWDQQETQYF. The CDR3 coding sequence is TGTGCCAGCACTACATGGGACCAACAAGAGACCCAGTACTTC.

In its sample, this clonotype was seen many times. Written as DNA, the CDR3 is TGTGCCAGCAGTCATCGCCCGTTGGCCCCCCCAACAGCGGGGATTCATCTTAACCAAGAGACCCAGTACTTC. Translating gives CASSHRPLAPPTAGIHLNQETQYF. The rearrangement links TRBV12-3 or TRBV12-4 to TRBJ2-5, with 7 bases identical to TRBD2. CDR3 size: 24 residues. Unmatched junction bases numbered 33, after V lost 5 bases and J lost 0 bases.

This clonotype was found a few times. The rearrangement links TRBV27 to TRBJ2-1; the match to TRBD2 covers 7 bases. The CDR3 is 14 residues long. V lost 6 bases, J lost 4 bases, and 6 bases stayed unmatched. Germline V gives CDR1 MNHEY, CDR2 SMNVEV (reference sequence). Here the CDR3 DNA reads TGTGCCAGCAGCATCGTTAGCGGGTACAATGAGCAGTTCTTC. Amino acid sequence: CASSIVSGYNEQFF.

This clonotype was seen a handful of times. The chain couples TRBV7-9 to TRBJ2-7, with D possibly matching TRBD1 (6 bases). The CDR3 has 13 residues. The V gene lost 1 base and the J gene lost 13 bases, with 17 bases spanning the gap. CDR1 SEHNR and CDR2 FQNEAQ come from the germline V gene (reference sequence). The CDR3 region is CASSLDQGTGPYF. The CDR3 nucleotides read TGTGCCAGCAGCTTAGATCAAGGTACAGGGCCCTACTTC.

The genes are TRBV5-5 and TRBJ2-3, with a tentative D call TRBD1 (5 bases). Trimming pared 0 bases from V and 6 bases from J, leaving 11 bases between. The CDR3 spans 14 residues. Germline CDR1 SGHKS, CDR2 YYEKEE (reference sequence). Here the CDR3 reads CASSLEAGWDTQYF. The CDR3, as DNA: TGTGCCAGCAGCTTGGAGGCAGGGTGGGATACGCAGTATTTT. The entire variable domain, with the rest obtained from reference TRBV5-5 and TRBJ2-3, is as follows: DAGVTQSPTHLIKTRGQQVTLRCSPISGHKSVSWYQQVLGQGPQFIFQYYEKEERGRGNFPDRFSARQFPNYSSELNVNALLLGDSALYLCASSLEAGWDTQYFGPGTRLTVL.

This clonotype was detected only a few times. The rearrangement links TRBV10-3 to TRBJ2-6; D is possibly TRBD2 (6 bases). The CDR3 covers 15 residues. Trimming pared 6 bases from V and 4 bases from J, leaving 13 bases between. Per the germline V gene, CDR1 is ENHRY and CDR2 is SYGVKD. The CDR3 DNA reads as TGTGCCATCAGGATAGGGGAGGCAGGGGCCAACGTCCTGACTTTC. This encodes CAIRIGEAGANVLTF.

The rearrangement uses TRBV12-3 or TRBV12-4 and TRBJ1-1, with D hard to call. CDR3 length equals 13 residues. Trimming pared 7 bases from V and 2 bases from J, leaving 11 bases between. Written as DNA, the CDR3 is TGTGCCAGCATGAGCACGGTAAACACTGAAGCTTTCTTT. This encodes CASMSTVNTEAFF.

The CDR3 sequence: CASSLSRITGELFF. CDR3 DNA sequence: TGTGCCAGCAGCTTAAGTCGGATTACCGGGGAGCTGTTTTTT. The chain has TRBV7-3 and TRBJ2-2, with D unclear. This CDR3 contains 14 residues. V lost 1 base, J lost 5 bases, and 8 bases lay in between. In germline, CDR1 is SGHTA, CDR2 FQGTGA.

This clonotype was recorded at least ten times. J is TRBJ1-5 and V is TRBV9; 8 nucleotides line up with TRBD1. V was clipped by 4 bases and J by 4 bases; unmatched bases: 10. Germline V gene lookup returns CDR1 SGDLS and CDR2 YYNGEE. CDR3 length: 16 amino acids. The DNA for the CDR3 is TGTGCCAGCAGCCCGGGGACAGGAGCATCTAATCAGCCCCAGCATTTT. Its protein is CASSPGTGASNQPQHF.

This clonotype was seen a few times. CDR3 protein: CASSQEDLERTGRSPLHF. CDR3 nucleotide sequence: TGCGCCAGCAGCCAAGAAGATCTAGAGAGGACAGGGCGATCACCCCTCCACTTT. This chain connects TRBV4-1 to TRBJ1-6, with 8 bases fitting TRBD1. The junction had 14 bases not matched to a gene; V was cut back by 0 bases and J by 10 bases. The CDR3 sequence is 18 residues long. Germline lookup yields CDR1 MGHRA and CDR2 YSYEKL.

This clonotype appeared a single time. This chain's CDR3 is CASATSGGLGEETQYF. In DNA form, the CDR3 reads TGTGCCAGCGCGACTAGCGGGGGGCTAGGGGAAGAGACCCAGTACTTC. The rearrangement links TRBV10-3 to TRBJ2-5; TRBD2 matches 13 bases. CDR3 size: 16 residues. The ends lost 10 bases at V and 3 bases at J; junction bases unmatched: 11. Germline V gene data show CDR1 as ENHRY and CDR2 as SYGVKD.

There are a few counts of this clonotype. This sequence joins TRBV6-2 or TRBV6-3 and TRBJ1-1; a weak D match, TRBD1 (6 bases). Trimming shortened V by 5 bases and J by 0 bases, and 19 bases separated the two germline ends. The CDR3 length is 17 residues. Per the germline V gene, CDR1 is MNHEY and CDR2 is SVGEGT. CDR3 DNA sequence: TGTGCCAGCAGTCACGCCCGACAGGCGGGTTTGAACACTGAAGCTTTCTTT. It codes for CASSHARQAGLNTEAFF.

The V and J genes are TRBV12-3 or TRBV12-4 and TRBJ1-5, with D uncertain. This CDR3 has 16 amino acids. The germline V and J ends were trimmed by 6 bases and 2 bases, with 17 bases remaining between them. CDR3 DNA: TGTGCCAGCAGCCCGGACCGAGCGGAGCGCAATCAGCCCCAGCATTTT. It is translated as CASSPDRAERNQPQHF.